This TCR beta chain is drawn from a study of cytomegalovirus exposure and HLA in healthy donors. The study ran its PCR with 60 Vbeta and 13 Jbeta primers. Sequenced by immunoSEQ multiplex PCR; TCRdb stores in-frame clones only, minus some. The sample contains around 220,000 clones, more than 60% of which appear only once. Germline CDR1 is SGHRS and CDR2 is YFSETQ. The CDR3 covers 14 residues. V lost 0 bases and J 5 bases, leaving 11 bases between the germline ends. The rearrangement links TRBV5-1 to TRBJ2-5; the D is unclear. Input material: PBMCs. This receptor was taken from a man aged 35-49 years in good health and CMV-seronegative. The CDR3 sequence is CASSLVNPTETQYF. As DNA, the CDR3 is TGCGCCAGCAGCTTGGTCAACCCTACGGAGACCCAGTACTTC.